The rows below give T cell receptor beta chains drawn from one sample of a study of cytomegalovirus exposure and HLA in healthy donors. Sequencing was performed with immunoSEQ multiplex PCR; in TCRdb, only in-frame clones are kept and a portion is missing. Seen here are about 180,000 clones, over 80% observed once, and the top ten hold roughly 1.4%. Sequenced input: PBMCs. These receptors were obtained from a girl aged 10 to 17 in good health and CMV-seropositive. The CDR3 runs from the conserved cysteine through the conserved F or W. The D gene is left open where the match is weak. Rows may omit the clone size; those that give it use once, few, many or a size class.

abundance	v_gene	j_gene	d_gene	CDR3aa	CDR3nt
once	TRBV9	TRBJ2-3	TRBD2	CASSTQRDPGSTDTQYF	TGTGCCAGCAGCACCCAGCGGGACCCCGGTAGCACAGATACGCAGTATTTT
once	TRBV18	TRBJ2-3	TRBD2	CASSPLGTSGRTDTQYF	TGTGCCAGCTCACCACTTGGGACTAGCGGGAGAACAGATACGCAGTATTTT
-	TRBV2	TRBJ2-7	-	CASFYGSYEQYF	TGTGCCAGCTTCTACGGGTCCTACGAGCAGTACTTC
-	TRBV4-1	TRBJ1-2	TRBD1	CASSQDREDRSYGYTF	TGCGCCAGCAGCCAAGATAGGGAGGACAGGAGCTATGGCTACACCTTC
once	TRBV4-3	TRBJ2-7	TRBD2	CASSQETGGLSYEQYF	TGCGCCAGCAGCCAAGAAACGGGGGGACTCTCCTACGAGCAGTACTTC
-	TRBV27	TRBJ1-5	TRBD1	CASSLGTGDGQPQHF	TGTGCCAGCAGTTTAGGGACAGGGGACGGCCAGCCCCAGCATTTT
-	TRBV18	TRBJ2-3	-	CASSLNPTSSTDTQYF	TGTGCCAGCTCCCTCAACCCGACTTCCAGCACAGATACGCAGTATTTT
-	TRBV29-1	TRBJ2-3	TRBD1	CSVRRDRGTDTQYF	TGCAGCGTGCGCCGGGACAGGGGAACAGATACGCAGTATTTT
-	TRBV19	TRBJ1-2	TRBD1	CASSIQGADYGYTF	TGTGCCAGTAGTATACAGGGGGCGGACTATGGCTACACCTTC
-	TRBV6-1	TRBJ1-4	-	CASSEAPREKLFF	TGTGCCAGCAGTGAAGCCCCTCGTGAAAAACTGTTTTTT
-	TRBV7-8	TRBJ2-4	TRBD2	CASSFGTSGVKNIQYF	TGTGCCAGCAGCTTTGGGACTAGCGGGGTTAAAAACATTCAGTACTTC
-	TRBV7-9	TRBJ2-3	TRBD1	CASSFTGGFSDTQYF	TGTGCCAGCAGCTTTACAGGGGGGTTCTCAGATACGCAGTATTTT
once	TRBV27	TRBJ2-1	-	CASSFRENNEQFF	TGTGCCAGCAGTTTTCGGGAGAACAATGAGCAGTTCTTC
-	TRBV9	TRBJ1-1	TRBD1	CASTPGQGTEAFF	TGTGCCAGCACCCCCGGACAGGGCACTGAAGCTTTCTTT
-	TRBV7-2	TRBJ2-1	-	CASSLRLPSAGNEQFF	TGTGCCAGCAGCTTAAGGTTGCCTAGCGCAGGCAATGAGCAGTTCTTC